The TCR beta chain described here comes from a study of T-cell memory formation after mild COVID-19. Only one count was recorded for this clonotype. The CDR3 sequence is 15 residues long. After removal of 3 bases from V and 6 bases from J, the junction contained 4 bases not matched to a gene. TCRdb redid the calling of the 5' RACE reads with MiXCR, one entry per CDR3 protein. Of some 440,000 distinct CDR3 sequences in the sample, 20% to 25% were seen once. This chain uses TRBV12-3 or TRBV12-4 with TRBJ1-6; 8 bases are a match to TRBD1. The sequenced sample was PBMCs or a T cell subset sorted from them (not recorded which). The clonotype comes from an adult woman who had mild COVID-19 (a few samples of this study predate the infection). Cell type and time point are not known. CDR3 DNA: TGTGCCAGCAGTTTCAGACAGGGGTCTAATTCACCCCTCCACTTT. This gives the protein CASSFRQGSNSPLHF.